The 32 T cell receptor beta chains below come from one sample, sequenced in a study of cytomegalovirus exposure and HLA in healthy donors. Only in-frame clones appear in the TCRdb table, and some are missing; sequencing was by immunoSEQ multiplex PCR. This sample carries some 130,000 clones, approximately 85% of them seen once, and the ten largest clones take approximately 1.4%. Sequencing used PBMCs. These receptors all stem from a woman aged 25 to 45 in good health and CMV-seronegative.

The CDR3: CASSLAEGELFF. CDR3 DNA sequence: TGCGCCAGCAGCTTGGCCGAGGGGGAACTGTTTTTT. The chain couples TRBV5-1 to TRBJ1-4, with D maybe TRBD1 (6 bases). The CDR3 covers 12 residues. Germline V CDR1 and CDR2: SGHRS, YFSETQ. V lost 0 bases and J 12 bases, leaving 9 bases between the germline ends. Full variable domain (missing parts from reference TRBV5-1 and TRBJ1-4): KAGVTQTPRYLIKTRGQQVTLSCSPISGHRSVSWYQQTPGQGLQFLFEYFSETQRNKGNFPGRFSGRQFSNSRSEMNVSTLELGDSALYLCASSLAEGELFFGSGTQLSVL.

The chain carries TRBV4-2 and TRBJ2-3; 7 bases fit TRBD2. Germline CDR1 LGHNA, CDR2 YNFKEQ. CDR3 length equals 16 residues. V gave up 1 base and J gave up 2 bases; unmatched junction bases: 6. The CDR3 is CASSQVGDYITDTQYF. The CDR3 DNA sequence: TGTGCCAGCAGCCAAGTTGGGGACTACATCACAGATACGCAGTATTTT.

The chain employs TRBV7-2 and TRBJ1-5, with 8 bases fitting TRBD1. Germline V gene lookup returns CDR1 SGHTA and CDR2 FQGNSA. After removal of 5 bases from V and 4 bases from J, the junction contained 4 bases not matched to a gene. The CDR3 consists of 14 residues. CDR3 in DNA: TGTGCCAGCAGCCCCCGGACAGGGAATCAGCCCCAGCATTTT. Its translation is CASSPRTGNQPQHF.

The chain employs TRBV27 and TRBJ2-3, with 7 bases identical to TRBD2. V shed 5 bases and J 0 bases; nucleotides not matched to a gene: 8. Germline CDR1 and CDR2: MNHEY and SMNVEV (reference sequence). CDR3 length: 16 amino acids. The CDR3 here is CASSRVRGDSTDTQYF. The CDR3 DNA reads TGTGCCAGCAGTAGAGTCCGGGGGGATAGCACAGATACGCAGTATTTT.

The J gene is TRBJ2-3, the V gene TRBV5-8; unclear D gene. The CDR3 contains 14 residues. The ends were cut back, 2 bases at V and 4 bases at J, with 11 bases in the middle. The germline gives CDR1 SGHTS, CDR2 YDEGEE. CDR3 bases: TGTGCCAGCAGCTTCTTTATGGGCCCAGATACGCAGTATTTT. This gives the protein CASSFFMGPDTQYF.

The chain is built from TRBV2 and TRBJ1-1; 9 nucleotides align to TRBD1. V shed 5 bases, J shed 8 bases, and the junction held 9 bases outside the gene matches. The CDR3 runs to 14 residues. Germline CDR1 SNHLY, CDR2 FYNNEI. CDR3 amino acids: CASSTGGTLGEAFF. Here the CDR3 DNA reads TGTGCCAGCAGTACAGGGGGCACGTTGGGCGAAGCTTTCTTT.

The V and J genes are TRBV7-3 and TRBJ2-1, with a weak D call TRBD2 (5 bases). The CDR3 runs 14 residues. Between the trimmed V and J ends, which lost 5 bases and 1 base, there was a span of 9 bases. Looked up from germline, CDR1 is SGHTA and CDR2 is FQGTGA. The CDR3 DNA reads TGTGCCAGCAGCCCCCCGGGGTCCTACAATGAGCAGTTCTTC. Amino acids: CASSPPGSYNEQFF.

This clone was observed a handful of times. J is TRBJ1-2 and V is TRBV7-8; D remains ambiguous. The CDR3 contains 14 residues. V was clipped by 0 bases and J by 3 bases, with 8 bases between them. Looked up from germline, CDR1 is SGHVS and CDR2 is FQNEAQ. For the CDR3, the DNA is TGTGCCAGCAGCTTAGCGCGGTCTTACTATGGCTACACCTTC. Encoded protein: CASSLARSYYGYTF.

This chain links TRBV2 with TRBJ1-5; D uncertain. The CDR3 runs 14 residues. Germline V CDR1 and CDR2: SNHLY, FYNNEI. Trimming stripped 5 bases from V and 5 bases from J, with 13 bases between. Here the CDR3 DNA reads TGTGCCAGCAGTCTAAACACAGCTTATCAGCCCCAGCATTTT. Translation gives CASSLNTAYQPQHF.

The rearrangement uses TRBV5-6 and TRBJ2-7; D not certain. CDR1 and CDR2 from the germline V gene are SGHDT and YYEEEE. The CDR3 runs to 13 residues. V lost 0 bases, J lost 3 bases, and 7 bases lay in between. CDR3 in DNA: TGTGCCAGCAGCTTGGGACTTTTCTACGAGCAGTACTTC. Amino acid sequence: CASSLGLFYEQYF.

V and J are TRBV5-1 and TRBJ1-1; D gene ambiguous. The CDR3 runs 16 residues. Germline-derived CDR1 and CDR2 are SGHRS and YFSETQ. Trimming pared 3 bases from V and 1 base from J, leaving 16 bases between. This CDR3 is CASSYANRGRNTEAFF. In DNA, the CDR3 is TGCGCCAGCAGCTACGCCAATCGGGGAAGGAACACTGAAGCTTTCTTT.

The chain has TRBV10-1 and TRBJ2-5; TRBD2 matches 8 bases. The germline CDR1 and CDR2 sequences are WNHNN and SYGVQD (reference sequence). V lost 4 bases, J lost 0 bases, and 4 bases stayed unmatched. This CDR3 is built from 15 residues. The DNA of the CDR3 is TGCGCCAGCAGTGGAGACGGGGGGGACCAAGAGACCCAGTACTTC. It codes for CASSGDGGDQETQYF.

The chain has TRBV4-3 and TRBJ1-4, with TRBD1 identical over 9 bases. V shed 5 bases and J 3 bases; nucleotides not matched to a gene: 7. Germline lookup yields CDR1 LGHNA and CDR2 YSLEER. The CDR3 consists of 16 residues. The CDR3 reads CASSTRQGVANEKLFF. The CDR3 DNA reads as TGCGCCAGCAGCACTCGACAGGGGGTGGCTAATGAAAAACTGTTTTTT.

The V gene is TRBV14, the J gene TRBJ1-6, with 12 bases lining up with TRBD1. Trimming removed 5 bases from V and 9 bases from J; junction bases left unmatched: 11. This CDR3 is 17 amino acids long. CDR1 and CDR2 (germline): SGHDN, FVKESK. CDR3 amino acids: CASSTGPGQGAGSPLHF. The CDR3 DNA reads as TGTGCCAGCAGCACCGGGCCGGGACAGGGGGCCGGTTCACCCCTCCACTTT.

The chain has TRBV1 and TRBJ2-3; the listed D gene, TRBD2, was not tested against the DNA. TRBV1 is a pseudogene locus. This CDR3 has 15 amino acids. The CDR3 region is CTSSQSGAHTDTQYF. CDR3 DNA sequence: TGCACCAGCAGCCAAAGCGGGGCACACACAGATACGCAGTATTTT.

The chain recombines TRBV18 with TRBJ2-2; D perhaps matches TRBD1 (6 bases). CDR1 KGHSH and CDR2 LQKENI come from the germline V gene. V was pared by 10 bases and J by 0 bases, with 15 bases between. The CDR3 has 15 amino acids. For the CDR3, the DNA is TGTGCCACCCCGAGAGGACAGTCGAACACCGGGGAGCTGTTTTTT. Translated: CATPRGQSNTGELFF.

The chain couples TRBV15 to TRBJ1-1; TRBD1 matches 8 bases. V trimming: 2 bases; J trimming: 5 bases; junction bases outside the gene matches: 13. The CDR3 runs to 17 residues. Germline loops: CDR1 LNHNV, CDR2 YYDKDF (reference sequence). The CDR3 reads CATSRPLQGDLWTEAFF. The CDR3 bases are TGTGCCACCAGCAGACCTTTACAGGGGGATCTATGGACTGAAGCTTTCTTT.

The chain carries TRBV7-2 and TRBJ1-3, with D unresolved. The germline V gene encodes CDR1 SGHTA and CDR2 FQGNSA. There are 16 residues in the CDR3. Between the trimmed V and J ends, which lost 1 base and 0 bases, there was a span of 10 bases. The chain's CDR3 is CASSLVGTYSGNTIYF. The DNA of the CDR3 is TGTGCCAGCAGCTTAGTGGGCACTTACTCTGGAAACACCATATATTTT.

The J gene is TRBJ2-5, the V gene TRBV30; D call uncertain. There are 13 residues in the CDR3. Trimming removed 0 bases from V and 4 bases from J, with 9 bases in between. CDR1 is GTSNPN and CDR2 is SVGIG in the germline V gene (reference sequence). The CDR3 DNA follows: TGTGCCTGGAGTGTAAATACGGTAGAGACCCAGTACTTC. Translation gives CAWSVNTVETQYF.

The CDR3 nucleotides read TGTGCCAGCAGTTGGGGGGGTTACACCGGGGAGCTGTTTTTT. Amino acids: CASSWGGYTGELFF. The rearrangement links TRBV27 to TRBJ2-2, with 7 positions matching TRBD2. Germline CDR1 MNHEY, CDR2 SMNVEV (reference sequence). The CDR3 consists of 14 residues. V was clipped by 4 bases and J by 3 bases; unmatched bases: 2.

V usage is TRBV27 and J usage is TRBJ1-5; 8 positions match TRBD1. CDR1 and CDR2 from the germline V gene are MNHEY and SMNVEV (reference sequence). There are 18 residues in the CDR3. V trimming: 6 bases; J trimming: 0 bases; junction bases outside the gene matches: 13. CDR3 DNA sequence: TGTGCCAGCAGCCCCGGGACAGGCCTTTTGTATAGCAATCAGCCCCAGCATTTT. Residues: CASSPGTGLLYSNQPQHF.

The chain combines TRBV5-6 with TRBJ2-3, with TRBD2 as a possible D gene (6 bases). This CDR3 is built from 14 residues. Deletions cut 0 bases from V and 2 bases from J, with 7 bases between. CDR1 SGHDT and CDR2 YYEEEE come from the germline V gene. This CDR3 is CASSLGGVTDTQYF. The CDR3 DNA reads TGTGCCAGCAGCTTGGGCGGGGTCACAGATACGCAGTATTTT.

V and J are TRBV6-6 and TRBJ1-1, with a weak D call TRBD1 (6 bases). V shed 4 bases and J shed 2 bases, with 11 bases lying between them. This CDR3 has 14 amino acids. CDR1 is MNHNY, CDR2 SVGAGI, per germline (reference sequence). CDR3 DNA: TGTGCCAGCAGTTCCTACAGGGCAAACACTGAAGCTTTCTTT. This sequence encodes CASSSYRANTEAFF.

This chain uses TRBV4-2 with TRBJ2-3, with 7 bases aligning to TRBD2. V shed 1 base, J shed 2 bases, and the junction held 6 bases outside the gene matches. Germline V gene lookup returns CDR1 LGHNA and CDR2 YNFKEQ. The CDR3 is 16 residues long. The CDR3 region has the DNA TGTGCCAGCAGCCAAGGCTACGGGACTAACACAGATACGCAGTATTTT. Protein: CASSQGYGTNTDTQYF.

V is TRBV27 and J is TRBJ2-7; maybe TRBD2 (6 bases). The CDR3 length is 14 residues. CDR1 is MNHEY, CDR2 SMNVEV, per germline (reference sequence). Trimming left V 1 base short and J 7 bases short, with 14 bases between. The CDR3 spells CASSLLGGRGEQYF. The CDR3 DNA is TGTGCCAGCAGTTTATTGGGGGGACGCGGGGAGCAGTACTTC.

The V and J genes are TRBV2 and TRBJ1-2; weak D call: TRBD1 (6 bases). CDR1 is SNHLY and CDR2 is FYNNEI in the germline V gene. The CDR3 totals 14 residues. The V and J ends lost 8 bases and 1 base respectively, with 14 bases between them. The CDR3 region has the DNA TGTGCCAGCGTAGACAGGAGACTTAACTATGGCTACACCTTC. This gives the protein CASVDRRLNYGYTF.

The CDR3 sequence: CASSGTPGGDIQYF. The CDR3 coding sequence is TGTGCCAGCAGCGGGACTCCCGGGGGAGACATTCAGTACTTC. V gene TRBV6-6 combines with J gene TRBJ2-4, with D perhaps matching TRBD2 (6 bases). V was cut by 6 bases and J by 8 bases, with 17 bases left in between. Germline CDR1 MNHNY, CDR2 SVGAGI (reference sequence). CDR3 length equals 14 residues.

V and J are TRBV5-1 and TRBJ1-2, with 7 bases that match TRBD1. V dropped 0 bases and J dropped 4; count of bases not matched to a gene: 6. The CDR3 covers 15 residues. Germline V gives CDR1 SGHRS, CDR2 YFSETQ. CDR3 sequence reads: CASSLGTGVTYGYTF. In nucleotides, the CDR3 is TGCGCCAGCAGCTTGGGAACAGGGGTGACCTATGGCTACACCTTC.

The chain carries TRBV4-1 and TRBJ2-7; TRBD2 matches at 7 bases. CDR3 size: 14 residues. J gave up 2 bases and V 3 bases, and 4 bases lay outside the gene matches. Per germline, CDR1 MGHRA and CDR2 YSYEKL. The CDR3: CASSHPGRTYEQYF. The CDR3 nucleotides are TGCGCCAGCAGCCACCCCGGGAGGACCTACGAGCAGTACTTC.

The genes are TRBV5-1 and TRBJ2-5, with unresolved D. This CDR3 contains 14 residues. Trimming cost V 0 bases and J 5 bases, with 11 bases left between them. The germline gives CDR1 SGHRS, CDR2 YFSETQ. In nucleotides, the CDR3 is TGCGCCAGCAGCTTGGTCCCGAGAATGGAGACCCAGTACTTC. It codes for CASSLVPRMETQYF.

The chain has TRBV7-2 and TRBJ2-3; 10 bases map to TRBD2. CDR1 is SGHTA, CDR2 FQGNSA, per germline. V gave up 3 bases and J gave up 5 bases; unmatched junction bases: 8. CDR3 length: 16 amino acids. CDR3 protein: CASSFKRGGPRDTQYF. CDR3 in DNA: TGTGCCAGCAGCTTCAAGCGGGGGGGCCCGCGAGATACGCAGTATTTT. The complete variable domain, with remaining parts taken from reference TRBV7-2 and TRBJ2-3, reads GAGVSQSPSNKVTEKGKDVELRCDPISGHTALYWYRQSLGQGLEFLIYFQGNSAPDKSGLPSDRFSAERTGGSVSTLTIQRTQQEDSAVYLCASSFKRGGPRDTQYFGPGTRLTVL.

The CDR3 nucleotides read TGCGCCAGCAGCTTAGAGGCGGGGGGGTATTATGAGCAGTTCTTC. Protein product: CASSLEAGGYYEQFF. V gene TRBV5-1 combines with J gene TRBJ2-1; 9 bases match TRBD2. CDR3 size: 15 residues. Germline V lookup: CDR1 SGHRS, CDR2 YFSETQ. With 2 bases clipped from V and 8 bases from J, the junction kept 8 bases outside the gene matches.